A single sample gave rise to the 3 T cell receptor beta chains below, sequenced in a study of control samples from healthy donors and cancer patients. Sequenced by immunoSEQ multiplex PCR; TCRdb stores in-frame clones only, minus some. In the table there are 25,000 to 30,000 clones, approximately 87% of which are singletons. Sequenced input: PBMCs. The receptors were gathered from a woman aged 40-49 years with lung cancer.

The chain has TRBV28 and TRBJ2-2; 9 positions match TRBD1. With 10 bases clipped from V and 6 bases from J, the junction kept 6 bases outside the gene matches. Germline CDR1 and CDR2: MDHEN and SYDVKM. CDR3 length equals 13 residues. CDR3 nucleotides: TGTGCCACCGTGACAGGGGGTGCCGGGGAGCTGTTTTTT. Translated: CATVTGGAGELFF. The full variable domain, completed using reference TRBV28 and TRBJ2-2, is DVKVTQSSRYLVKRTGEKVFLECVQDMDHENMFWYRQDPGLGLRLIYFSYDVKMKEKGDIPEGYSVSREKKERFSLILESASTNQTSMYLCATVTGGAGELFFGEGSRLTVL.

V gene TRBV24-1 combines with J gene TRBJ1-5; D remains unclear. CDR1 and CDR2 from the germline V gene are KGHDR and SFDVKD. This CDR3 has 14 amino acids. Trimming took 4 bases from V and 5 from J, leaving 11 bases between them. CDR3 coding DNA: TGTGCCACCAGTGACCCTCGATCCGATCAGCCCCAGCATTTT. This codes for CATSDPRSDQPQHF.

The genes are TRBV13 and TRBJ1-4, with 8 bases aligning to TRBD1. Germline CDR1 PRHDT, CDR2 FYEKMQ (reference sequence). V lost 6 bases to trimming and J lost 7 bases; unmatched junction nucleotides: 10. This CDR3 spans 15 amino acids. In DNA, the CDR3 is TGTGCCAGCAGTTTGAAACAGGGGGGGATTGAAAAACTGTTTTTT. This sequence encodes CASSLKQGGIEKLFF.